A single sample is the source of the 24 T cell receptor beta chains below, sequenced in a study of shared clonotypes between healthy human individuals. Naive CD8 cells, CD45RO-negative and positively selected for CCR7, excluded terminally differentiated effector memory CD45RA+ cells. Libraries were prepared by immunoSEQ multiplex PCR; TCRdb keeps only in-frame clonotypes and omits some of them. The sample includes some 800,000 clones, 85% to 95% seen only once; the top ten take 24%. Sequenced input: naive CD8+ T cells sorted from blood. All receptors derive from a man aged 25-40 years in good health.

V and J are TRBV14 and TRBJ2-7; TRBD1 agrees at 7 bases. The V and J ends lost 1 base and 3 bases, in that order; junction bases with no gene match: 9. Germline-derived CDR1 and CDR2 are SGHDN and FVKESK. The CDR3 loop spans 16 amino acids. In DNA form, the CDR3 reads TGTGCCAGCAGCCAAGGTCCCGGGACAGCTATCTACGAGCAGTACTTC. Its protein product is CASSQGPGTAIYEQYF.

J is TRBJ2-2 and V is TRBV29-1; D is ambiguous. Trimming removed 4 bases from V and 1 base from J, with 7 bases in between. The CDR3 runs 13 residues. Germline CDR1 is SQVTM and CDR2 is ANQGSEA. CDR3 coding DNA: TGCAGCGTTGTCGGCGTGAACACCGGGGAGCTGTTTTTT. Amino acids: CSVVGVNTGELFF.

The chain's CDR3 is CASSAPPGNQPQHF. In DNA form, the CDR3 reads TGTGCCAGCAGCGCCCCCCCGGGCAATCAGCCCCAGCATTTT. The gene calls are TRBV9 and TRBJ1-5, with unresolved D. Trimming removed 3 bases from V and 2 bases from J, with 9 bases in between. The CDR3 sequence is 14 residues long. Germline CDR1 is SGDLS and CDR2 is YYNGEE.

This chain joins TRBV4-3 and TRBJ1-2; D is unclear. V was shortened by 0 bases and J by 2 bases, with 7 bases between the two germline ends. CDR1 and CDR2 from the germline V gene are LGHNA and YSLEER. The CDR3 sequence is 14 residues long. This CDR3 reads CASSQDRKNYGYTF. The DNA for the CDR3 is TGCGCCAGCAGCCAAGACCGAAAGAACTATGGCTACACCTTC.

This CDR3 reads CASSTYSGTASYEQYF. CDR3 DNA: TGTGCCAGCAGCACCTACTCCGGGACGGCGTCCTACGAGCAGTACTTC. The chain carries TRBV9 and TRBJ2-7; D may be TRBD1 or TRBD2 (5 bases each). The germline V gene has CDR1 SGDLS and CDR2 YYNGEE. V was trimmed by 4 bases and J by 1 base, leaving 18 bases between them. CDR3 size: 16 residues.

The chain couples TRBV5-6 to TRBJ1-1; D is uncertain. Germline V CDR1 and CDR2: SGHDT, YYEEEE. Trimming pared 1 base from V and 3 bases from J, leaving 19 bases between. This CDR3 contains 17 residues. CDR3 in amino acids: CASSLTRIGLVYTEAFF. In DNA, the CDR3 is TGTGCCAGCAGCTTGACCCGGATAGGGCTTGTTTACACTGAAGCTTTCTTT. The full variable domain, its missing parts supplied by reference TRBV5-6 and TRBJ1-1, is DAGVTQSPTHLIKTRGQQVTLRCSPKSGHDTVSWYQQALGQGPQFIFQYYEEEERQRGNFPDRFSGHQFPNYSSELNVNALLLGDSALYLCASSLTRIGLVYTEAFFGQGTRLTVV.

As to this clone: Other DNA variants within this sample encode the same CDR3. The chain uses TRBV5-1 and TRBJ2-6; possible D gene TRBD1, 5 bases. There are 18 residues in the CDR3. Trimming took 3 bases from V and 0 from J, leaving 16 bases between them. The germline gives CDR1 SGHRS, CDR2 YFSETQ. The CDR3 DNA reads TGCGCCAGCAGCTCAGGGCAGGGCCTAGGCTCTGGGGCCAACGTCCTGACTTTC. It is translated as CASSSGQGLGSGANVLTF.

The V gene is TRBV7-9, the J gene TRBJ2-5; possible D gene TRBD1, 5 bases. Germline CDR1 and CDR2: SEHNR and FQNEAQ (reference sequence). Trimming pared 3 bases from V and 3 bases from J, leaving 14 bases between. The CDR3 contains 15 residues. This chain's CDR3 is CASSLPEAGKETQYF. The DNA for the CDR3 is TGTGCCAGCAGCTTGCCCGAAGCAGGGAAAGAGACCCAGTACTTC.

This sequence joins TRBV7-8 and TRBJ2-7; D uncertain. The V end lost 8 bases, the J end lost 0 bases, and 14 bases lay between the germline ends. Per germline, CDR1 SGHVS and CDR2 FQNEAQ. This CDR3 comprises 14 residues. CDR3 amino acids: CASQVPGGSYEQYF. The CDR3 bases are TGTGCCAGCCAAGTTCCCGGTGGCTCCTACGAGCAGTACTTC.

Regarding this clone: The same CDR3 arises from other DNA sequences in this sample as well. This chain connects TRBV4-2 to TRBJ2-7; maybe TRBD1 (6 bases). The CDR3 has 15 amino acids. The germline V gene has CDR1 LGHNA and CDR2 YNFKEQ. V was trimmed by 1 base and J by 0 bases, leaving 10 bases between them. CDR3 nucleotides: TGTGCCAGCAGCCAAGGCCAGGGGACCTCCTACGAGCAGTACTTC. This translates into CASSQGQGTSYEQYF.

This chain links TRBV6-5 with TRBJ1-5; 7 positions match TRBD1. The CDR3 is 15 residues long. Germline V lookup: CDR1 MNHEY, CDR2 SVGAGI. The ends lost 2 bases at V and 9 bases at J; junction bases unmatched: 10. As DNA, the CDR3 is TGTGCCAGCAGTTACGGCAGGGGGGCAAGTTGGCCCCAGCATTTT. Its translation is CASSYGRGASWPQHF.

This sequence joins TRBV12-5 and TRBJ2-7; 9 bases are shared with TRBD1. V was pared by 2 bases and J by 3 bases, with 5 bases of the junction left unmatched. Germline V gives CDR1 LGHNT, CDR2 FRNRAP. This CDR3 spans 15 amino acids. The CDR3 spells CASGLFRDRVYEQYF. The CDR3 DNA reads as TGTGCTAGTGGTTTGTTCCGGGACAGGGTCTACGAGCAGTACTTC.

For the CDR3, the DNA is TGTGCCAGCAGTGAAGGGGGACAACACGAGCAGTACTTC. This encodes CASSEGGQHEQYF. V usage is TRBV6-1 and J usage is TRBJ2-7, with a possible D match to TRBD1 (6 bases). The CDR3 is 13 amino acids. Germline V CDR1 and CDR2: MNHNS, SASEGT. The V gene lost 1 base and the J gene lost 5 bases, with 9 bases spanning the gap.

The V call is TRBV9, the J call TRBJ2-1, with 7 bases aligning to TRBD2. The CDR3 is 15 residues long. CDR1 and CDR2 from the germline V gene are SGDLS and YYNGEE. V was clipped by 3 bases and J by 3 bases; unmatched bases: 6. Here the CDR3 DNA reads TGTGCCAGCAGCGGGCGGGGGTTAGGCTACAATGAGCAGTTCTTC. Translation gives CASSGRGLGYNEQFF.

Worth noting for this clone: At the DNA level, this CDR3 is encoded by other sequences in the same sample as well. The chain recombines TRBV7-9 with TRBJ2-5, with D perhaps TRBD1 (5 bases). The CDR3 is made up of 11 amino acids. The V end lost 5 bases, the J end lost 5 bases, and 6 bases lay between the germline ends. Germline loops: CDR1 SEHNR, CDR2 FQNEAQ (reference sequence). The CDR3: CASSRQETQYF. The CDR3 nucleotides are TGTGCCAGCAGCCGACAGGAGACCCAGTACTTC.

This chain links TRBV2 with TRBJ2-1; maybe TRBD2 (5 bases). V dropped 7 bases and J dropped 10 bases, with 11 bases sitting between them. Per the germline V gene, CDR1 is SNHLY and CDR2 is FYNNEI. This CDR3 has 11 amino acids. The CDR3 DNA sequence: TGTGCCAGCACCCTGACGGGGGAGCAGTTCTTC. Its protein product is CASTLTGEQFF. Combining the CDR3 with reference TRBV2 and TRBJ2-1 gives the whole variable domain EPEVTQTPSHQVTQMGQEVILRCVPISNHLYFYWYRQILGQKVEFLVSFYNNEISEKSEIFDDQFSVERPDGSNFTLKIRSTKLEDSAMYFCASTLTGEQFFGPGTRLTVL.

This chain links TRBV20-1 with TRBJ2-7; TRBD1 is a possible D gene (5 bases). The CDR3 is 11 residues long. Trimming stripped 5 bases from V and 4 bases from J, with 9 bases between. Germline V gives CDR1 DFQATT, CDR2 SNEGSKA (reference sequence). CDR3 sequence reads: CSAFREYEQYF. CDR3 nucleotides: TGCAGTGCTTTCAGGGAATACGAGCAGTACTTC.

The J gene is TRBJ2-7, the V gene TRBV6-5, with D possibly called TRBD1 or TRBD2 (5 bases each). CDR3 length: 12 amino acids. From germline, CDR1 is MNHEY and CDR2 SVGAGI. V lost 5 bases to trimming and J lost 6 bases, with 11 bases between them. This chain's CDR3 is CASSGDGLEQYF. The DNA for the CDR3 is TGTGCCAGCAGTGGGGACGGTCTCGAGCAGTACTTC.

This clone was seen just once. The chain carries TRBV4-3 and TRBJ2-7, with D possibly TRBD1 on 7 matching bases. Germline values: CDR1 LGHNA, CDR2 YSLEER. Trimming removed 1 base from V and 4 bases from J, with 14 bases in between. The CDR3 consists of 15 residues. The CDR3 DNA reads as TGCGCCAGCAGCCAAGTAGGGGGCGCGGGGTACGAGCAGTACTTC. This sequence encodes CASSQVGGAGYEQYF.

A remark on this clone: In the same sample, other DNA sequences code for this CDR3. This chain uses TRBV4-1 with TRBJ2-7; 7 nucleotides align to TRBD2. The CDR3 sequence is 14 residues long. The trim removed 1 base at V and 3 bases at J, leaving 3 bases unmatched. CDR1 and CDR2 (germline): MGHRA, YSYEKL. CDR3 nucleotides: TGCGCCAGCAGCCAAGTGGCTAGCGGCTACGAGCAGTACTTC. Its protein product is CASSQVASGYEQYF.

The J gene is TRBJ1-2, the V gene TRBV4-3; no definite D call. Germline V gene data show CDR1 as LGHNA and CDR2 as YSLEER. This CDR3 region has 17 residues. V was trimmed by 0 bases and J by 4 bases, leaving 18 bases between them. As DNA, the CDR3 is TGCGCCAGCAGCCAAGATGCGGGGATGATGGGCAGCTATGGCTACACCTTC. It codes for CASSQDAGMMGSYGYTF.

The chain has TRBV4-1 and TRBJ2-3; D remains ambiguous. Germline V gene lookup returns CDR1 MGHRA and CDR2 YSYEKL. The V and J ends lost 5 bases and 4 bases respectively, with 1 base between them. The CDR3 contains 10 residues. The CDR3 nucleotides are TGCGCCAGCAGCTCAGATACGCAGTATTTT. This translates into CASSSDTQYF.

This chain uses TRBV11-2 with TRBJ2-2; D not resolved. From germline, CDR1 is SGHAT and CDR2 FQNNGV. V was clipped by 4 bases and J by 8 bases, with 8 bases between them. CDR3 length equals 12 residues. As DNA, the CDR3 is TGTGCCAGCAGCTCCAGCCTAGGGGAGCTGTTTTTT. Its translation: CASSSSLGELFF.

This clone was observed a handful of times. At the DNA level, this CDR3 is encoded by other sequences in the same sample as well. The V gene is TRBV27, the J gene TRBJ2-5; D gene uncertain. Trimming cost V 7 bases and J 4 bases, with 7 bases left between them. Germline V gene data show CDR1 as MNHEY and CDR2 as SMNVEV (reference sequence). The CDR3 covers 11 residues. CDR3 residues: CASKLGETQYF. CDR3 coding DNA: TGTGCCAGCAAGTTGGGAGAGACCCAGTACTTC.